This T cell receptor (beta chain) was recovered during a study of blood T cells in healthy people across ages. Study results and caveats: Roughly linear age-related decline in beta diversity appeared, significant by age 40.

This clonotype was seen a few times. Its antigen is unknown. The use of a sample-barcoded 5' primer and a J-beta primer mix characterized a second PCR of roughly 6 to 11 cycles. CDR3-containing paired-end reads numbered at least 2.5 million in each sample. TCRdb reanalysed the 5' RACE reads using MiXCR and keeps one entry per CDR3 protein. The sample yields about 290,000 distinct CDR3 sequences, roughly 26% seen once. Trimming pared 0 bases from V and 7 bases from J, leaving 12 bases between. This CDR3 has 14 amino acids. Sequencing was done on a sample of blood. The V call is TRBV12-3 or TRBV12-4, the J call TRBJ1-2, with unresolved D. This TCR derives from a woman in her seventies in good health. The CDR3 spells CASSLAGYPPGYTF. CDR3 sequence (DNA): TGTGCCAGCAGTTTAGCAGGGTACCCCCCTGGCTACACCTTC.